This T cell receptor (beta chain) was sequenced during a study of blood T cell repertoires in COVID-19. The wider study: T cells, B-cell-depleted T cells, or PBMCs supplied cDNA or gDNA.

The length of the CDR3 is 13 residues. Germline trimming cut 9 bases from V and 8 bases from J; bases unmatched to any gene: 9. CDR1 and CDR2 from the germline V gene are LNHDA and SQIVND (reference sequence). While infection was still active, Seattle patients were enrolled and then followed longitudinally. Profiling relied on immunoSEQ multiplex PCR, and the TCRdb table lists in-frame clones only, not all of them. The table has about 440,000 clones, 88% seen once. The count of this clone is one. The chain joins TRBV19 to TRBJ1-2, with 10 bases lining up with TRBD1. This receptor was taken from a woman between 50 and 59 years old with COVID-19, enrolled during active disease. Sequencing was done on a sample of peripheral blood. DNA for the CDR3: TGTGCCAGCGCTCGACAGGGGGCCGGGGGCTACACCTTC. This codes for CASARQGAGGYTF.